Shown below are 20 T cell receptor beta chains from a single sample sequenced in a study of control samples from healthy donors and cancer patients. The data were produced by immunoSEQ multiplex PCR, yet TCRdb's version contains in-frame clones alone and is incomplete. The sample shows about 40,000 clones, more than 85% of them seen only once. The sequenced sample consisted of blood. The receptors shown here come from a woman aged 50 to 65 in good health.

This clone was counted once. V usage is TRBV2 and J usage is TRBJ1-1, with 7 nucleotides matching TRBD1. This CDR3 has 15 amino acids. V trimming: 8 bases; J trimming: 1 base; junction bases outside the gene matches: 10. Looked up from germline, CDR1 is SNHLY and CDR2 is FYNNEI. CDR3 in amino acids: CASSPQGLGNTEAFF. The CDR3, as DNA: TGTGCCAGCTCCCCACAGGGGTTGGGGAACACTGAAGCTTTCTTT.

The chain links TRBV7-9 to TRBJ1-5; D is undetermined. Per germline, CDR1 SEHNR and CDR2 FQNEAQ (reference sequence). The CDR3 runs to 14 residues. V dropped 3 bases and J dropped 1 base, with 7 bases sitting between them. In DNA form, the CDR3 reads TGTGCCAGCAGCTTTGGAGACAGCAATCAGCCCCAGCATTTT. Encoded protein: CASSFGDSNQPQHF.

A single count supports this clone. The DNA for the CDR3 is TGTGCCAGCAGCTTACAACTTCTGAACACTGAAGCTTTCTTT. It translates to CASSLQLLNTEAFF. V is TRBV7-8 and J is TRBJ1-1; no clear D. Germline V gene lookup returns CDR1 SGHVS and CDR2 FQNEAQ. The V end lost 2 bases, the J end lost 0 bases, and 7 bases lay between the germline ends. The CDR3 is 14 residues long.

The genes are TRBV10-3 and TRBJ2-1; possibly TRBD2 for D (7 bases). Trimming removed 0 bases from V and 4 bases from J, with 10 bases in between. The CDR3 contains 15 residues. Germline values: CDR1 ENHRY, CDR2 SYGVKD. The CDR3 here is CAISESGGAYNEQFF. CDR3 nucleotide sequence: TGTGCCATCAGTGAGTCTGGGGGGGCTTACAATGAGCAGTTCTTC.

The chain carries TRBV5-5 and TRBJ2-1; D is unclear. CDR1 is SGHKS and CDR2 is YYEKEE in the germline V gene (reference sequence). The CDR3 runs 13 residues. V dropped 4 bases and J dropped 7 bases, with 12 bases sitting between them. CDR3 nucleotides: TGTGCCAGCAGCCCCCACCCAAGGAATGAGCAGTTCTTC. Its protein is CASSPHPRNEQFF.

With regard to this clone: Its ends do not fully match the called genes, so a read error is possible. V and J are TRBV2 and TRBJ2-4, with D perhaps given as TRBD1 or TRBD2 (5 bases each). CDR1 is SNHLY, CDR2 FYNNEI, per germline. The CDR3 consists of 13 residues. Written as DNA, the CDR3 is TGTGCCAGCAGTGAAGCGGCAAAGGGACGGCAGGACTTC. As protein: CASSEAAKGRQDF.

This clone showed up just once. The gene calls are TRBV6-6 and TRBJ1-5; D not certain. This CDR3 comprises 15 residues. Trimming removed 2 bases from V and 4 bases from J, with 12 bases in between. Germline-derived CDR1 and CDR2 are MNHNY and SVGAGI (reference sequence). The CDR3: CASSYAGSENQPQHF. The CDR3 bases are TGTGCCAGCAGTTACGCCGGGTCCGAAAATCAGCCCCAGCATTTT.

This clone was detected only a few times. V usage is TRBV9 and J usage is TRBJ1-4; 9 bases fit TRBD1. J was trimmed by 3 bases and V by 3 bases; bases with no gene match: 3. Germline lookup yields CDR1 SGDLS and CDR2 YYNGEE. This CDR3 region has 15 residues. This CDR3 is CASSARQGANEKLFF. DNA of the CDR3: TGTGCCAGCAGCGCCAGACAGGGGGCTAATGAAAAACTGTTTTTT.

Only a few counts were recorded for this clone. The J gene is TRBJ1-1, the V gene TRBV4-1; D is ambiguous. The CDR3 covers 15 residues. Germline values: CDR1 MGHRA, CDR2 YSYEKL. V was shortened by 6 bases and J by 2 bases, with 16 bases between the two germline ends. CDR3 residues: CASRRSSQTNTEAFF. Written as DNA, the CDR3 is TGCGCCAGCAGACGGTCGAGTCAAACAAACACTGAAGCTTTCTTT.

The rearrangement links TRBV6-2 or TRBV6-3 to TRBJ1-1; the D is unclear. The CDR3 length is 11 residues. V was pared by 4 bases and J by 12 bases, with 12 bases between. Germline V CDR1 and CDR2: MNHEY, SVGEGT. The DNA of the CDR3 is TGTGCCAGCAGTTCTGTCGTGTGGACTTTCTTT. Its protein is CASSSVVWTFF.

The chain has TRBV5-6 and TRBJ1-6; 10 positions agree with TRBD1. The germline V gene has CDR1 SGHDT and CDR2 YYEEEE. V was pared by 2 bases and J by 10 bases, with 6 bases of the junction left unmatched. The CDR3 loop spans 15 amino acids. The CDR3 loop is CASSFGTGELSPLHF. CDR3 in DNA: TGTGCCAGCAGCTTTGGGACAGGGGAGTTGTCACCCCTCCACTTT.

V gene TRBV5-1 combines with J gene TRBJ1-3; 8 bases fit TRBD1. This CDR3 spans 18 amino acids. Germline CDR1 is SGHRS and CDR2 is YFSETQ. The V and J ends lost 1 base and 1 base, in that order; junction bases with no gene match: 10. CDR3 in amino acids: CASSLKGSGGYSGNTIYF. DNA of the CDR3: TGCGCCAGCAGCTTGAAGGGATCAGGGGGCTATTCTGGAAACACCATATATTTT.

The chain couples TRBV5-1 to TRBJ2-3; 9 nucleotides agree with TRBD2. The V gene's germline CDR1 is SGHRS and CDR2 YFSETQ. V shed 6 bases, J shed 4 bases, and the junction held 6 bases outside the gene matches. This CDR3 is built from 14 residues. CDR3 DNA sequence: TGCGCCAGCACCGGCGGGGGGGCGGCAGATACGCAGTATTTT. Encoded protein: CASTGGGAADTQYF.

This clone occurred once. This chain joins TRBV7-7 and TRBJ2-5; 10 bases are shared with TRBD2. CDR3 length equals 15 residues. Losses at the gene ends were 5 bases for V and 5 bases for J; bases not matched to a gene: 8. The germline V gene has CDR1 SSHAT and CDR2 FNYEAQ (reference sequence). The CDR3 spells CASSPSSGGGETQYF. For the CDR3, the DNA is TGTGCCAGCAGCCCCTCTAGCGGGGGCGGGGAGACCCAGTACTTC.

The chain employs TRBV28 and TRBJ2-3; 8 bases line up with TRBD2. Trimming took 4 bases from V and 2 from J; bases not matched to a gene: 11. CDR3 length: 17 amino acids. Per germline, CDR1 MDHEN and CDR2 SYDVKM. CDR3 coding DNA: TGTGCCAGCAGTTCCGGGGGTCTAGCGGGTTACACAGATACGCAGTATTTT. Its translation is CASSSGGLAGYTDTQYF.

The chain employs TRBV15 and TRBJ1-2; the match to TRBD1 covers 8 bases. V dropped 1 base and J dropped 11; count of bases not matched to a gene: 15. The CDR3 covers 16 residues. Germline CDR1 reads LNHNV; CDR2 reads YYDKDF (reference sequence). CDR3 protein: CATSRGVGQGTLRYTF. CDR3 nucleotide sequence: TGTGCCACCAGCAGAGGAGTAGGACAGGGCACATTGAGATACACCTTC.

This clone was observed once. This sequence joins TRBV19 and TRBJ1-6; possibly TRBD1 for D (6 bases). The CDR3 loop spans 15 amino acids. Trimming cost V 3 bases and J 6 bases, with 12 bases left between them. From germline, CDR1 is LNHDA and CDR2 SQIVND (reference sequence). CDR3 amino acids: CASSIGGTINSPLHF. In DNA, the CDR3 is TGTGCCAGTAGTATCGGCGGGACAATTAATTCACCCCTCCACTTT.

V and J are TRBV19 and TRBJ2-3; D is possibly TRBD1 (5 bases). V was pared by 6 bases and J by 0 bases, with 13 bases between. The V gene's germline CDR1 is LNHDA and CDR2 SQIVND (reference sequence). The CDR3 is 15 amino acids. The CDR3 nucleotides read TGTGCCAGTAGCCTAGGGGAACGGAGCACAGATACGCAGTATTTT. It translates to CASSLGERSTDTQYF.

This chain connects TRBV25-1 to TRBJ1-2, with TRBD1 identical over 7 bases. This CDR3 is 16 amino acids long. Trimming removed 5 bases from V and 3 bases from J; junction bases left unmatched: 12. The germline gives CDR1 MGHDK, CDR2 SYGVNS. CDR3 nucleotides: TGTGCCAGCAGTTCCATCGACAGGGATTCATACTATGGCTACACCTTC. Protein sequence: CASSSIDRDSYYGYTF.

With regard to this clone: A read error may produce the germline difference seen at one junction end. This chain links TRBV24-1 with TRBJ2-2; no definite D call. Per germline, CDR1 KGHDR and CDR2 SFDVKD. This CDR3 is 12 amino acids long. CDR3 in DNA: TGTGCCACCGGTGAAACACCCGGGGAGCTGTTTTTT. Translating gives CATGETPGELFF.